This T cell receptor beta chain was sequenced during a study of blood T cells in healthy people across ages. Findings of the study overall: While age rose, TCR beta diversity per million T cells dropped in a roughly linear way. The long-lived group displayed more naive CD4+ cells, plus higher diversity, than the aged donors did.

The length of the CDR3 is 15 residues. Per the germline V gene, CDR1 is MDHEN and CDR2 is SYDVKM. The authors ran a second PCR of about 7 to 11 cycles using a sample-barcoded 5' primer and a J-beta primer mix. All cDNA molecules were each tagged by a template-switch adaptor with 12 random nucleotides. Per sample, CDR3-containing paired-end reads numbered at least 3 million. TCRdb fed the 5' RACE reads into MiXCR, producing one record per CDR3 protein. The table records some 670,000 distinct CDR3 sequences, about 51% of them present only once. Of note for this clonotype: Its antigen remains unknown.

The chain carries TRBV28 and TRBJ2-7; 8 bases fit TRBD1. TRBJ2-5 matches the DNA end more closely, so the J call is doubtful. The TCR sequence derives from a woman over 75 in good health. Sequencing used blood. The CDR3 here is CASSSGWTGTETQYF. The CDR3 nucleotides read TGTGCCAGCAGTTCCGGGTGGACAGGGACGGAGACCCAGTACTTC.